This record concerns one T cell receptor (beta chain) sequence. Its antigen remains unidentified. Uncontrolled infection, other autoimmune disease, pregnancy and lactation each barred patients from inclusion. On the basis of clinical symptoms, serum thyroxine and TRAb, thyroid ultrasound and orbital computed tomography, diagnoses were made. From germline, CDR1 is ENHRY and CDR2 SYGVKD. The CDR3 consists of 13 residues. V dropped 6 bases and J dropped 8; count of bases not matched to a gene: 4. This sample is drawn from a study of T cells in Graves' hyperthyroidism and ophthalmopathy. Findings and caveats of the study: Among thyroid clonotypes expanded above 0.001, most also appeared in blood.

It was RNA transcripts that yielded the amplified TCR beta CDR3 regions. The HTBI primer set served for first-round RT-PCR of the TCR CDR3. TCRdb fed the multiplex PCR reads into MiXCR, producing one record per CDR3 protein. In the table there are almost 600,000 distinct CDR3 sequences, under 60% of which are singletons. This chain joins TRBV10-3 and TRBJ1-6, with 7 bases identical to TRBD1. Sequenced: peripheral blood or thyroid tissue (not recorded which). The receptor was derived from a woman in her late teens or twenties with Graves' hyperthyroidism. CDR3 coding DNA: TGTGCCATCAGCGGGACAGCTGATTCACCCCTCCACTTT. It yields the protein CAISGTADSPLHF.